This record concerns one TCR beta chain sequence. No antigen is known for it. Other DNA sequences in the same sample also yield this CDR3. These data come from a study of cytomegalovirus exposure and HLA in healthy donors. The PCR contained 60 Vbeta and 13 Jbeta primers. Profiled with immunoSEQ multiplex PCR; TCRdb holds only in-frame clones, not every one. The sample lists about 130,000 clones, approximately 80% occurring once. Germline lookup yields CDR1 SGHNT and CDR2 YYREEE (reference sequence). This CDR3 is built from 12 residues. V lost 5 bases to trimming and J lost 4 bases, with 7 bases between them. General study findings and limits: Some V segments, including TRBV6-2 and TRBV6-3, were excluded as indistinguishable.

J is TRBJ2-1 and V is TRBV5-4, with unresolved D. The clonotype was recovered from a woman aged 40 to 50 in good health and CMV-seropositive. Sequenced sample: PBMCs. The DNA of the CDR3 is TGTGCCAGCAGTCCCTCTTACAATGAGCAGTTCTTC. Translated: CASSPSYNEQFF.